This TCR beta chain was captured in a study of technical replicates of blood from several donors. This CDR3 contains 14 residues. The V gene lost 0 bases and the J gene lost 6 bases, with 13 bases spanning the gap. Germline V CDR1 and CDR2: SGHRS, YFSETQ. The data were produced by immunoSEQ multiplex PCR, yet TCRdb's version contains in-frame clones alone and is incomplete. The table has 75,000 or so clones, 95% seen once. V gene TRBV5-1 combines with J gene TRBJ2-7; maybe TRBD1 (6 bases). Sequencing input: T cells isolated from PBMCs. The receptor was isolated from a human donor in good health. CDR3 bases: TGCGCCAGCAGCTTGGTAGGGGGAACCGGCGAGCAGTACTTC. Translation: CASSLVGGTGEQYF.